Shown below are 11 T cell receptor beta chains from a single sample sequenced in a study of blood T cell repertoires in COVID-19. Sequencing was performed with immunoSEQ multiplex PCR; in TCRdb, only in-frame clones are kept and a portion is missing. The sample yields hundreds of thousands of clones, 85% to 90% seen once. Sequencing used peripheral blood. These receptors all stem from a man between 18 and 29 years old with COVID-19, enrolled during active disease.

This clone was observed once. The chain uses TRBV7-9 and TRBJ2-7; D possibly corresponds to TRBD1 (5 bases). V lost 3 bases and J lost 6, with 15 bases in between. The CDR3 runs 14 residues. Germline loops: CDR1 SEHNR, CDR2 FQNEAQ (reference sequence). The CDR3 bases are TGTGCCAGCAGCTTGATCGAAGGGGCCGCCGAGCAGTACTTC. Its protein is CASSLIEGAAEQYF.

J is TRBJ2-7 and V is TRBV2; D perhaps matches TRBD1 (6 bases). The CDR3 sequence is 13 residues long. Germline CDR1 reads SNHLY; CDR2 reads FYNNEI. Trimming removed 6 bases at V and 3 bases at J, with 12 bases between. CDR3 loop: CASRGQRHYEQYF. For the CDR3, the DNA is TGTGCCAGCAGAGGACAGAGACACTACGAGCAGTACTTC.

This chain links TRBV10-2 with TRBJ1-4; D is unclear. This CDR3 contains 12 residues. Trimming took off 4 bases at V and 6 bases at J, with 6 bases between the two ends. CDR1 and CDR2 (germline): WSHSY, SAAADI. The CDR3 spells CASSVRDEKLFF. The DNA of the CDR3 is TGCGCCAGCAGTGTGCGCGATGAAAAACTGTTTTTT.

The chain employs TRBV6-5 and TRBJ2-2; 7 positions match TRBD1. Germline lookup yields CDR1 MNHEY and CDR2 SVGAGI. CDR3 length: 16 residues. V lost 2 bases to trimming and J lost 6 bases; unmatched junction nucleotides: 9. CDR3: CASSYGIGGAPGELFF. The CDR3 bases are TGTGCCAGCAGTTACGGAATAGGGGGCGCCCCCGGGGAGCTGTTTTTT.

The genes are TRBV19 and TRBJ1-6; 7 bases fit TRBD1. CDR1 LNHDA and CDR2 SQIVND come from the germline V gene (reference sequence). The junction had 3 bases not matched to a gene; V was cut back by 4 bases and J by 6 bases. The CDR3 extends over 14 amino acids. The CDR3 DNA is TGTGCCAGTAGTACACAGGGGTTTAATTCACCCCTCCACTTT. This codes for CASSTQGFNSPLHF.

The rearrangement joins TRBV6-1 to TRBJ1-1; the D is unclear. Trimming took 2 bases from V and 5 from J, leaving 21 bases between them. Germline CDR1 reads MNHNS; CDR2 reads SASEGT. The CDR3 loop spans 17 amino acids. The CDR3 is CASSEWPPGQAGTEAFF. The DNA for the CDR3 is TGTGCCAGCAGTGAATGGCCACCCGGGCAGGCGGGGACTGAAGCTTTCTTT.

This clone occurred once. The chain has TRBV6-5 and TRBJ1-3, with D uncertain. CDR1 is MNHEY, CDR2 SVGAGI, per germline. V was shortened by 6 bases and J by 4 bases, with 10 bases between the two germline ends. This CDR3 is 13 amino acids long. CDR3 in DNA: TGTGCCAGCAGGGACTGGAGAGGAAACACCATATATTTT. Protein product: CASRDWRGNTIYF.

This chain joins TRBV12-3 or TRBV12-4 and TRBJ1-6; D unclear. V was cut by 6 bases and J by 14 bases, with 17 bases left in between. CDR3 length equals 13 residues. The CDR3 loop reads CASSEGVFGTLHF. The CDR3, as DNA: TGTGCCAGCAGCGAGGGTGTATTTGGAACCCTCCACTTT.

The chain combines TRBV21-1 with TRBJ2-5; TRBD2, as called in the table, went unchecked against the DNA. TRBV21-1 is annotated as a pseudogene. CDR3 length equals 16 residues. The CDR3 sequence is CASGRREGRVKETQYF. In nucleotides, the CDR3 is TGTGCCAGCGGGCGGCGGGAGGGAAGGGTAAAAGAGACCCAGTACTTC.

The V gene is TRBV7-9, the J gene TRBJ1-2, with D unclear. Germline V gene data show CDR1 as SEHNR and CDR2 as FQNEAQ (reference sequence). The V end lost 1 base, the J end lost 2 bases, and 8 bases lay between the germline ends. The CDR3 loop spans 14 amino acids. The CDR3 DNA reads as TGTGCCAGCAGCTTAGGCAGGTTAAACTATGGCTACACCTTC. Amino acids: CASSLGRLNYGYTF.

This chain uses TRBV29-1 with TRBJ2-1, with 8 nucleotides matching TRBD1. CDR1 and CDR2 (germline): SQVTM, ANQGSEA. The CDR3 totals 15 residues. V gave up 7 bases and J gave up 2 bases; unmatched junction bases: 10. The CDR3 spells CSAPTDRGPYNEQFF. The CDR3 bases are TGCAGCGCCCCCACCGACAGGGGCCCCTACAATGAGCAGTTCTTC.